These 18 T cell receptor beta chains were sequenced from one sample in a study of Graves' ophthalmopathy and Graves' hyperthyroidism (dated by TCRdb to the late 2010s). Sequencing was carried out with an Illumina HiSeq 2000. For repertoire sequencing, the TCR beta CDR3 regions were amplified from RNA transcripts. HTBI primers and the Qiagen OneStep RT-PCR kit were used in a first-round RT-PCR, which was followed by a second-round multiplex PCR, size selection and purification. TCRdb trimmed public reads at Q25 via fastp, called clones via MiXCR and kept in-frame beta chains. Duplicate CDR3 protein sequences are folded into a single record with the most common DNA and genes. This sample gives 650,000 to 800,000 distinct CDR3 sequences in total; about 40% of them show up just once. Over 2.5% of the sample comes from the top ten. The sequenced sample was peripheral blood. Every receptor here comes from an adult man with Graves' ophthalmopathy.

The V and J genes are TRBV24-1 and TRBJ1-5; 13 bases match TRBD2. TRBJ2-3 matches the DNA end more closely, so the J call is doubtful. The CDR3 extends over 16 amino acids. The germline CDR1 and CDR2 sequences are KGHDR and SFDVKD. CDR3 DNA sequence: TGTGCCACCAGTGATGCCGGACTAGCGGGAGCCGATACGCAGTATTTT. Translated, it gives CATSDAGLAGADTQYF.

This clonotype was counted ten times or more. The chain joins TRBV29-1 to TRBJ1-3, with D unresolved. Trimming pared 7 bases from V and 0 bases from J, leaving 10 bases between. This CDR3 region has 13 residues. CDR1 and CDR2 (germline): SQVTM, ANQGSEA. The CDR3 DNA is TGCAGCGGTGCAGCGAACTCTGGAAACACCATATATTTT. It codes for CSGAANSGNTIYF.

To note about this clonotype: Just one base apart from a much larger clone, this may be a read error. The conserved final phenylalanine or tryptophan is absent from the CDR3, which likely points to a read error. CDR3 bases: TGTGCCAGTAGTGCAGCTCTACCGTACCCACAAGAGACCCAGTACTTA. Translated: CASSAALPYPQETQYL. The rearrangement uses TRBV19 and TRBJ2-5; D is unclear. This CDR3 has 16 residues. The V end was cut by 5 bases, the J end by 2 bases, with 18 bases between. CDR1 LNHDA and CDR2 SQIVND come from the germline V gene (reference sequence).

This clonotype was observed many times. The chain is built from TRBV2 and TRBJ2-7; no definite D call. CDR3 length: 12 residues. CDR1 and CDR2 (germline): SNHLY, FYNNEI. Trimming cost V 7 bases and J 7 bases, with 14 bases left between them. The CDR3 region is CASNWALEEQYF. CDR3 nucleotides: TGTGCCAGCAATTGGGCCTTAGAAGAGCAGTACTTC. Using reference TRBV2 and TRBJ2-7 for the parts outside the CDR3, the full variable domain is EPEVTQTPSHQVTQMGQEVILRCVPISNHLYFYWYRQILGQKVEFLVSFYNNEISEKSEIFDDQFSVERPDGSNFTLKIRSTKLEDSAMYFCASNWALEEQYFGPGTRLTVT.

This chain links TRBV7-2 with TRBJ1-1; 8 bases are shared with TRBD1. V gave up 6 bases and J gave up 1 base; unmatched junction bases: 10. The CDR3 sequence is 16 residues long. Germline assignment: CDR1 SGHTA and CDR2 FQGNSA. This CDR3 reads CASRISIDRGNTEAFF. CDR3 DNA sequence: TGTGCCAGCAGGATATCAATAGACAGGGGGAACACTGAAGCTTTCTTT.

This clonotype came up many times. V usage is TRBV19 and J usage is TRBJ1-6; 9 positions match TRBD1. The CDR3 length is 13 residues. The ends lost 10 bases at V and 6 bases at J; junction bases unmatched: 4. The germline V gene has CDR1 LNHDA and CDR2 SQIVND (reference sequence). The CDR3 DNA reads as TGTGCCACCGGGGACAGGGCTAATTCACCCCTCCACTTT. Residues: CATGDRANSPLHF.

This clonotype was detected many times. The chain couples TRBV10-2 to TRBJ2-5; 8 positions agree with TRBD1. The germline gives CDR1 WSHSY, CDR2 SAAADI. The CDR3 runs to 16 residues. The junction had 10 bases not matched to a gene; V was cut back by 5 bases and J by 2 bases. The CDR3 nucleotides are TGCGCCAGCAGTCCTAGGACAGGGATGCAACAAGAGACCCAGTACTTC. Translating it yields CASSPRTGMQQETQYF.

This clonotype was seen at least ten times. CDR3 sequence (DNA): TGTGCCAGCAGCAGGGACGGCTTTTACGAGCAGTACTTC. Its translation is CASSRDGFYEQYF. The V call is TRBV7-6, the J call TRBJ2-7; D may be TRBD1 or TRBD2 (5 bases each). With 5 bases removed from V and 4 bases from J, the gap between germline ends came to 12 bases. This CDR3 contains 13 residues. Per germline, CDR1 SGHVS and CDR2 FNYEAQ.

This clonotype came up many times. This chain uses TRBV5-1 with TRBJ2-5; tentatively, D is TRBD2 (5 bases). The V end was cut by 4 bases, the J end by 5 bases, with 12 bases between. This CDR3 is 13 amino acids long. The germline V gene has CDR1 SGHRS and CDR2 YFSETQ. CDR3 sequence: CASSGLASETQYF. CDR3 DNA sequence: TGCGCCAGCAGCGGGCTAGCAAGCGAGACCCAGTACTTC.

This clonotype was detected ten times or more. One end of the junction is discordant with germline, which a read error may explain. This rearrangement joins TRBV20-1 to TRBJ1-1; D unclear. The germline CDR1 and CDR2 sequences are DFQATT and SNEGSKA (reference sequence). This CDR3 region has 11 residues. The CDR3 loop is CSARDTTEAFF. In DNA, the CDR3 is TGCAGTGCTCGAGACACCACTGAAGCTTTCTTT.

On this clonotype: Sequence at one end of the junction differs from germline and may be a read error. The chain carries TRBV7-9 and TRBJ2-2, with 7 nucleotides matching TRBD2. Germline V gene data show CDR1 as SEHNR and CDR2 as FQNEAQ (reference sequence). The CDR3 is 13 amino acids. CDR3 DNA sequence: TGTGTCAGCAGCTTGGGAGGGACCGGGGAGCTGTTTTTT. Its protein product is CVSSLGGTGELFF.

This clonotype was seen at least ten times. The V call is TRBV2, the J call TRBJ2-7; 8 nucleotides line up with TRBD2. This CDR3 is built from 13 residues. The germline V gene has CDR1 SNHLY and CDR2 FYNNEI. The trim removed 7 bases at V and 1 base at J, leaving 3 bases unmatched. This CDR3 reads CASTLAGSYEQYF. CDR3 DNA: TGTGCCAGCACCTTAGCGGGGTCCTACGAGCAGTACTTC.

This clonotype was recorded at least ten times. This chain connects TRBV7-8 to TRBJ2-7, with a tentative D call TRBD2 (5 bases). Trimming left V 1 base short and J 1 base short, with 8 bases between. Germline lookup yields CDR1 SGHVS and CDR2 FQNEAQ. This CDR3 spans 14 amino acids. CDR3 nucleotides: TGTGCCAGCAGCTTAGGGACTTCGTCCTACGAGCAGTACTTC. Residues: CASSLGTSSYEQYF.

This clonotype appeared a few times. The chain combines TRBV10-3 with TRBJ2-7; D is unclear. Germline assignment: CDR1 ENHRY and CDR2 SYGVKD. Trimming removed 11 bases from V and 2 bases from J, with 19 bases in between. The CDR3 runs to 14 residues. In DNA, the CDR3 is TGTGCCTTAAGATCAGGCAAAGACACCTACGAGCAGTACTTC. Translating it yields CALRSGKDTYEQYF.

A remark on this clonotype: Just one base apart from a much larger clone, this may be a read error. The chain links TRBV7-9 to TRBJ2-2; maybe TRBD2 (5 bases). The CDR3 contains 13 residues. Germline V gene sequence: CDR1 SEHNR, CDR2 FQNEAQ (reference sequence). Trimming left V 4 bases short and J 7 bases short, with 10 bases between. CDR3 in amino acids: CASSWEYDGELFF. The DNA for the CDR3 is TGTGCCAGCAGCTGGGAGTATGACGGGGAGCTGTTTTTT.

The chain has TRBV19 and TRBJ2-7; D may match TRBD1 or TRBD2 (6 bases each). In germline, CDR1 is LNHDA, CDR2 SQIVND (reference sequence). CDR3 length: 16 amino acids. Trimming left V 0 bases short and J 3 bases short, with 15 bases between. CDR3 residues: CASSIDRGLGGYEQYF. CDR3 nucleotides: TGTGCCAGTAGTATAGATCGGGGGCTGGGGGGCTACGAGCAGTACTTC.

This clonotype was found a few times. At one boundary the junction diverges from the germline segment, which might be a read error. The chain employs TRBV2 and TRBJ2-5; D remains unclear. CDR3 size: 12 residues. Germline CDR1 and CDR2: SNHLY and FYNNEI. In nucleotides, the CDR3 is TGTGTCAGCAGTGAAATACAAGAGACCCAGTACTTC. Protein: CVSSEIQETQYF.

This clonotype was observed at least ten times. The chain couples TRBV4-2 to TRBJ2-7, with a possible D match to TRBD2 (6 bases). The CDR3 consists of 16 residues. Germline CDR1 and CDR2: LGHNA and YNFKEQ. The V gene lost 0 bases and the J gene lost 1 base, with 13 bases spanning the gap. The chain's CDR3 is CASSQEVVAASYEQYF. Written as DNA, the CDR3 is TGTGCCAGCAGCCAAGAGGTAGTAGCGGCTTCCTACGAGCAGTACTTC.